This T cell receptor beta chain was identified during a study of blood T cell repertoires in COVID-19. Overall study context: Sample material is recorded as cDNA or gDNA derived from T cells, B-cell-depleted T cells, or PBMCs.

Assay used: immunoSEQ multiplex PCR; TCRdb lists only in-frame clones, some missing. The sample lists about 250,000 clones, more than 70% seen once, with 5.7% in the top ten. Germline V gene lookup returns CDR1 PRHDT and CDR2 FYEKMQ (reference sequence). The CDR3 extends over 13 amino acids. The V gene end was trimmed by 8 bases and the J gene end by 7 bases; junction bases not matched to a gene: 10. The sequencing input was peripheral blood. V usage is TRBV13 and J usage is TRBJ2-7, with TRBD1 matching over 8 bases. The sequence was obtained from an elderly man with acute or convalescent COVID-19. The CDR3 DNA sequence: TGTGCCAGCGAGGCCCAGGGGGCTCCGGAGCAGTACTTC. It yields the protein CASEAQGAPEQYF.